This T cell receptor beta chain was found in a study of blood T cell repertoires in COVID-19 (dated by TCRdb to about 2020). In the study overall: The collaborator samples originated in the United States, Italy and Spain and spanned the acute and convalescent phases of COVID-19. The material from the prospective study consisted of cDNA or gDNA derived from T cells, B-cell-depleted T cells, or PBMCs. The repertoires were released in a freely available public database intended as a resource for research on the immune response to SARS-CoV-2. The samples were drawn from the first 160 participants of the ongoing ImmuneRACE study and from 1,200 or so subjects provided by 6 global collaborators. Deeply sampled blood TCRbeta repertoires from subjects exposed to, actively infected with, or recovered from COVID-19 were included in the dataset. Nearly every sample came with metadata listing a de-identified subject ID, COVID-19 status, age in years and sex. Where available, HLA class I and class II types were taken from metadata supplied by the sample provider and were not determined by assay-based typing. Broad study findings and their caveats: The quantity of clinical and demographic metadata differed by source and by participant and was supplied without curation.

This clone was recorded once. The antigen it binds to is not known. The sample holds no much larger clone one base away, and base qualities are not on file. V is trimmed back by 5 bases and J by 9 bases, and the junction contains 17 bases that no gene match accounts for. CDR1 is given as LNHDA and CDR2 as SQIVND, both from the germline V gene (reference sequence). The CDR3 starts with the cysteine, ends with the phenylalanine, and has 17 residues. The only DNA kept is the CDR3, 51 bases in frame from the first base. Collaborating institutions collected whole blood in K2EDTA tubes following their own protocols. Collaborator samples were shipped for TCRbeta analysis as frozen whole blood, isolated PBMCs, or DNA extracted from either sample type. TCRbeta CDR3 regions were amplified from genomic DNA by means of the immunoSEQ Assay, a bias-controlled multiplex PCR. On the authors' methods: Nucleated cell counts per sample were estimated from amplification of reference gene primers within the assay. To quantify the absolute abundance of each unique TCRbeta CDR3 rearrangement, sequence reads were collapsed and filtered. For each sample, productive Simpson clonality was calculated as the square root of Simpson's diversity index across productive rearrangements. Entries here come from immuneACCESS through TCRdb and include only in-frame sequences with V and J called. Some clones fail to appear in such tables; in the studies checked, an unresolved V gene covers under half of the shortfall, and the cause of the remainder is unknown. That table furnishes V, J and clone size, whereas the DNA furnished D and trimming. The sample profile shows a few hundred thousand clones; approximately 81% of them were found once. The ten biggest clones cover 4.2% of the sample.

This receptor was taken from a man aged 55-75 years with acute or convalescent COVID-19. Sample: peripheral blood. The V and J genes are TRBV19 and TRBJ2-1; 9 junctional bases match TRBD2. Here the CDR3 is given as CASSPTPTGTSRGEQFF. The bases read TGTGCCAGTAGTCCTACCCCCACAGGGACTAGCCGGGGTGAGCAGTTCTTC.